The 3 T cell receptor beta chains below all came from one sample that was sequenced in a study of blood T cell repertoires in COVID-19 (dated by TCRdb to the early 2020s). Library prep was done by the immunoSEQ multiplex PCR assay. What TCRdb holds here is the immuneACCESS table cut down to in-frame rearrangements. Part of the clones is not present; checked against another copy, under half of the missing clones reflect an unresolved V gene, and the others are unexplained. This sample has 200,000 to 250,000 clones in its table, and approximately 80% of those were observed once. The ten largest make up about 7.7% of the sample. Sequencing was carried out using PBMCs or T cells enriched from blood (not recorded which). Every receptor here comes from a woman aged 40 to 50 with acute COVID-19.

This chain joins TRBV30 and TRBJ1-5; no reliable D call. This CDR3 region has 15 residues. V shed 0 bases and J shed 3 bases, with 12 bases lying between them. Germline V gene data show CDR1 as GTSNPN and CDR2 as SVGIG (reference sequence). The CDR3 bases are TGTGCCTGGAGTGTAGGGAGAGGTATCAATCAGCCCCAGCATTTT. This sequence encodes CAWSVGRGINQPQHF.

This chain links TRBV19 with TRBJ2-2; D perhaps matches TRBD1 (5 bases). Germline-derived CDR1 and CDR2 are LNHDA and SQIVND (reference sequence). The germline V and J ends were trimmed by 3 bases and 6 bases, with 14 bases remaining between them. CDR3 length: 15 amino acids. CDR3 sequence reads: CASSMRVDRPGELFF. The CDR3 DNA follows: TGTGCCAGTAGTATGAGAGTTGACAGACCCGGGGAGCTGTTTTTT.

The chain joins TRBV2 to TRBJ2-5, with 10 bases that match TRBD2. Per germline, CDR1 SNHLY and CDR2 FYNNEI. The J segment lost 4 bases and the V segment lost 6 bases, leaving 5 bases of the junction unmatched. This CDR3 contains 14 residues. CDR3 nucleotides: TGTGCCAGCAGGACCGGGACTAGCGCAGAGACCCAGTACTTC. Its translation: CASRTGTSAETQYF.